Listed below are T cell receptor beta chains from one sample, sequenced in a study of beta chain features in type 1 diabetes. The data were produced by immunoSEQ multiplex PCR, yet TCRdb's version contains in-frame clones alone and is incomplete. The data contain around 240,000 clones, more than 15% of them singletons. Sequencing was carried out using naive CD4+ T cells from blood. The receptor set was obtained from a man under 40 with type 1 diabetes. Both conserved end residues are part of each CDR3. D genes are given only for firm matches. Part of the rows lack a size; the others show once, few, many or a class for expanded clones.

15,TRBV29-1,TRBD2,TRBJ2-1,few,TGCAGCGTCGGGACCGGGACTAGCGTTTCCAATGAGCAGTTCTTC,CSVGTGTSVSNEQFF
12,TRBV7-9,NA,TRBJ2-2,many,TGTGCCAGCAATTGGATCAACGGGGAGCTGTTTTTT,CASNWINGELFF
14,TRBV30,TRBD1,TRBJ2-1,NA,TGTGCCTGGGAGATCCAGGGGGTTATGAATGAGCAGTTCTTC,CAWEIQGVMNEQFF
13,TRBV29-1,NA,TRBJ1-1,few,TGCAGCGTTGGACGTCCCATGAACACTGAAGCTTTCTTT,CSVGRPMNTEAFF
11,TRBV28,NA,TRBJ2-7,NA,TGTGCCAGCAGTTTAAGGGGTAGTCATACCTTC,CASSLRGSHTF
16,TRBV4-2,NA,TRBJ2-2,few,TGTGCCAGCAGCCAACGATTAGTAATAAACACCGGGGAGCTGTTTTTT,CASSQRLVINTGELFF
14,TRBV10-1,NA,TRBJ2-4,NA,TGCGCCAGCAGTTATACAGGGCTGCGCGACATTCAGTACTTC,CASSYTGLRDIQYF
12,TRBV10-1,NA,TRBJ1-2,few,TGCGCCAGCAGCCAAGACAGCTATGGCTACACCTTC,CASSQDSYGYTF
14,TRBV29-1,TRBD2,TRBJ2-3,few,TGCAGCGCACGACGGGCTAGCGGGGGGGATACGCAGTATTTT,CSARRASGGDTQYF
15,TRBV7-6,TRBD2,TRBJ2-1,NA,TGTGCCAGCAGCTTTTCTAGCGGGCCAAGGAGTGAGCAGTTCTTC,CASSFSSGPRSEQFF
16,TRBV2,NA,TRBJ2-1,NA,TGTGCCAGCAGTGAACTACGAGGGTACGAAGTCAATGAGCAGTTCTTC,CASSELRGYEVNEQFF
13,TRBV7-2,NA,TRBJ2-7,few,TGTGCCAGCAGCTTTGGCGGATCCTACGAGCAGTACTTC,CASSFGGSYEQYF
16,TRBV7-9,TRBD2,TRBJ2-5,few,TGTGCCAGCAGCAGGACTAGCGGGATAAGTGGAGAGACCCAGTACTTC,CASSRTSGISGETQYF
10,TRBV28,NA,TRBJ2-5,NA,TGTGCCAGCGGCCTAAGGACCCAGTACTTC,CASGLRTQYF
15,TRBV7-8,NA,TRBJ1-1,few,TGTGCCAGCAGCTTAGGTCCCGGGTATGGCACTGAAGCTTTCTTT,CASSLGPGYGTEAFF
15,TRBV9,NA,TRBJ2-1,NA,TGTGCCAGCAGCGACGGACAGAGCTCCTACAATGAGCAGTTCTTC,CASSDGQSSYNEQFF
11,TRBV6-1,NA,TRBJ1-2,NA,TGTGCCAGCAGTGAAGTCTATGGCTACACCTTC,CASSEVYGYTF
12,TRBV5-4,NA,TRBJ1-2,few,TGTGCCAGCAGCTGGTTCGGGGGTGGCTACACCTTC,CASSWFGGGYTF
14,TRBV7-9,NA,TRBJ2-5,few,TGTGCCAGCAGCCGGGACCGTCCGGGGGAGACCCAGTACTTC,CASSRDRPGETQYF
14,TRBV27,NA,TRBJ2-7,NA,TGTGCCAGCAGTTTAACAGTTAGCTCCTACGAGCAGTACTTC,CASSLTVSSYEQYF
11,TRBV27,NA,TRBJ1-1,few,TGTGCCAGCAGTCAGGCGGGGCGAGCTTTCTTT,CASSQAGRAFF
14,TRBV25-1,TRBD2,TRBJ2-3,NA,TGTGCCACCGTCTCGACTAGCGGGGCAGATACGCAGTATTTT,CATVSTSGADTQYF
13,TRBV29-1,NA,TRBJ2-1,few,TGCAGCTCCCATGAGAGCTCCTACAATGAGCAGTTCTTC,CSSHESSYNEQFF
15,TRBV5-4,TRBD2,TRBJ2-5,once,TGTGCCAGCAGCTTGCCTAGCGGTTTGAAAGAGACCCAGTACTTC,CASSLPSGLKETQYF
17,TRBV27,NA,TRBJ2-3,NA,TGTGCCAGCAGCTCCCCCGGCTTGGCTAGAGAGCAGGATACGCAGTATTTT,CASSSPGLAREQDTQYF
13,TRBV7-7,NA,TRBJ2-1,few,TGTGCTAGCAGCGAAGGACGGAATAATGAGCAGTTCTTC,CASSEGRNNEQFF
15,TRBV10-3,NA,TRBJ2-1,few,TGTGCCATCAGTGAGTCGGATTACTCCTACAATGAGCAGTTCTTC,CAISESDYSYNEQFF
14,TRBV30,NA,TRBJ2-1,NA,TGTGCCTGGGAAAGGGACCGCTCCTACAATGAGCAGTTCTTC,CAWERDRSYNEQFF
14,TRBV7-8,NA,TRBJ1-5,few,TGTGCCAGCAGCTTAGGGAACAGAGGGCTAGCCCGGCATTTT,CASSLGNRGLARHF
13,TRBV9,NA,TRBJ2-5,NA,TGTGCCAGCAGCGTAGCGAAGGAAGAGACCCAGTACTTC,CASSVAKEETQYF
15,TRBV7-2,NA,TRBJ1-3,few,TGTGCCAGCAGCTCGGGATCGAGCCCTGGAAACACCATATATTTT,CASSSGSSPGNTIYF
14,TRBV29-1,NA,TRBJ1-1,few,TGCAGCGTCTCTCCCAGGCAGGCGAACACTGAAGCTTTCTTT,CSVSPRQANTEAFF
14,TRBV6-6,TRBD1,TRBJ2-3,NA,TGTGCCAGCAGCTACCGGACAGGTTCGGATACGCAGTATTTT,CASSYRTGSDTQYF
15,TRBV9,NA,TRBJ1-3,NA,TGTGCCAGCAGCCCCGGAGGGTTGAGAGGAAACACCATATATTTT,CASSPGGLRGNTIYF
14,TRBV9,NA,TRBJ2-5,NA,TGTGCCAGCAGCGTATCCACAGCAAAAGAGACCCAGTACTTC,CASSVSTAKETQYF